This T cell receptor (beta chain) stems from a study of T cell responses to AZD1222 COVID-19 vaccine. Clones were sequenced by immunoSEQ multiplex PCR, and TCRdb holds only the in-frame ones, with some missing. The table shows 100,000 to 150,000 clones, with about 92% occurring only once. CDR1 is SGHRS and CDR2 is YFSETQ in the germline V gene. The CDR3 is 14 amino acids. With 5 bases removed from V and 1 base from J, the gap between germline ends came to 13 bases. The chain couples TRBV5-1 to TRBJ2-7; TRBD1 might be the D (5 bases). Sequencing was performed on peripheral blood, taken on day 0 of MenACWY control vaccination. The receptor's source is an adult in good health. Here the CDR3 DNA reads TGCGCCAGCAGAGACAGTGTGGGATCCTACGAGCAGTACTTC. It yields the protein CASRDSVGSYEQYF.